This T cell receptor beta chain was found in a study of blood T cell repertoires in COVID-19. Germline CDR1 MNHEY, CDR2 SVGAGI. This CDR3 has 14 residues. V dropped 6 bases and J dropped 6; count of bases not matched to a gene: 7. Libraries were prepared by immunoSEQ multiplex PCR; TCRdb keeps only in-frame clonotypes and omits some of them. Of about 320,000 clones listed, roughly 85% are singletons. The V gene is TRBV6-5, the J gene TRBJ1-5; 8 bases agree with TRBD1. The sample taken for sequencing was PBMCs or T cells enriched from blood (not recorded which). The TCR comes from a woman in her twenties or thirties who had recovered from COVID-19. CDR3 DNA: TGTGCCAGCAGCCCGACAGGGGCCGGTCAGCCCCAGCATTTT. It codes for CASSPTGAGQPQHF.